The rows below give T cell receptor beta chains drawn from one sample of a study of blood T cell repertoires in COVID-19. Produced via immunoSEQ multiplex PCR; TCRdb's table is partial and in-frame only. This table has 110,000 or so clones, 75% to 90% appearing once. The sample consisted of peripheral blood. These TCRs come from a woman in her fifties or sixties with acute or convalescent COVID-19. Both conserved end residues are part of each CDR3. D genes are given only for firm matches. Some rows have no size entry. The others give once, few or many, or a class for an expanded clone.

cdr3_nt cdr3_aa clone_size j_call d_call v_call
TGTGCCAGCAGGTATACAGGGAGTACTGAAGCTTTCTTT CASRYTGSTEAFF once TRBJ1-1 - TRBV7-9
TGTGCCAGCAGCCCAGGGGGGCTACGAGAGACCCAGTACTTC CASSPGGLRETQYF - TRBJ2-5 - TRBV7-9
TGTGCCAGCAGCCGAGGACTAATCACAGATACGCAGTATTTT CASSRGLITDTQYF - TRBJ2-3 - TRBV7-8
TGTGCCAGCTCACCACCGGCGGGAGGGGACGAGCAGTACTTC CASSPPAGGDEQYF - TRBJ2-7 TRBD2 TRBV18
TGTGCCAGCAGTGACCAGGGGGCCTATGGCTACACCTTC CASSDQGAYGYTF - TRBJ1-2 TRBD1 TRBV2
TGTGCCAGCAGCCCCTGGGAAAGCGGGGGACCCCCCCACGAGCAGTACTTC CASSPWESGGPPHEQYF once TRBJ2-7 TRBD2 TRBV9
TGTGCCACCAGCGACAAAGACAGTAATGAAGCTTTCTTT CATSDKDSNEAFF - TRBJ1-1 - TRBV24-1
TGTGCCAGCACCCCCAGGGGCGCTTCCCATGAGCAGTTCTTC CASTPRGASHEQFF - TRBJ2-1 - TRBV13
TGTGCCAGCACCCGGGAGTCGGGGACAGATACGCAGTATTTT CASTRESGTDTQYF - TRBJ2-3 - TRBV6-5
TGTGCCACCAGCGGCGGGGATAGCAATCAGCCCCAGCATTTT CATSGGDSNQPQHF - TRBJ1-5 - TRBV25-1
TGTGCCAGCAGCTTAGATACTGGAAACACCATATATTTT CASSLDTGNTIYF - TRBJ1-3 - TRBV11-2